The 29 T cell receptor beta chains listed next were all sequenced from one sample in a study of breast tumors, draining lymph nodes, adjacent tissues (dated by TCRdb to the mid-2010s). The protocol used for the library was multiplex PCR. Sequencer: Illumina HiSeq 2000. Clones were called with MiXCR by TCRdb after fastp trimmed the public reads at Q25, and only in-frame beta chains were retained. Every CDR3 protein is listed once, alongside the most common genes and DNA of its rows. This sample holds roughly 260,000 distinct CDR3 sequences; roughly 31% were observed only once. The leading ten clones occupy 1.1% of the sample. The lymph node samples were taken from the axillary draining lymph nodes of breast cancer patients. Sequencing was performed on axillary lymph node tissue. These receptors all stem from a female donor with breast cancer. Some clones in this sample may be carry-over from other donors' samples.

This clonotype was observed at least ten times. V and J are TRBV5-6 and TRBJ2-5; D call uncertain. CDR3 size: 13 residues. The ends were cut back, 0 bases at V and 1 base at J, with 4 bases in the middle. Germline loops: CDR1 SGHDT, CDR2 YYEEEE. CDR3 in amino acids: CASSLASQETQYF. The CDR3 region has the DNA TGTGCCAGCAGCTTGGCTTCCCAAGAGACCCAGTACTTC.

The CDR3 sequence is CASRTGQGVNEQFF. CDR3 DNA: TGTGCCAGCAGAACGGGACAGGGGGTAAATGAGCAGTTCTTC. The chain combines TRBV6-1 with TRBJ2-1, with TRBD1 matching over 11 bases. This CDR3 has 14 amino acids. Trimming removed 6 bases from V and 7 bases from J; junction bases left unmatched: 5. Germline CDR1 MNHNS, CDR2 SASEGT.

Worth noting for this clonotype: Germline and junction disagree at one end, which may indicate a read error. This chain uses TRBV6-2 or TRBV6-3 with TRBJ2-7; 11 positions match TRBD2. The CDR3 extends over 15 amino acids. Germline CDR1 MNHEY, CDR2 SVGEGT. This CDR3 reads CASSHSGTSGHEQYF. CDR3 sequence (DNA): TGTGCCAGCAGTCACTCGGGGACTAGCGGCCACGAGCAGTACTTC.

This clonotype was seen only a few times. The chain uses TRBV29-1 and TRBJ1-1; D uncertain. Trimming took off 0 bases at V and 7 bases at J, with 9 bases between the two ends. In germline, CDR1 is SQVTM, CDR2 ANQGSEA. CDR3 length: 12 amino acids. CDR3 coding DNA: TGCAGCGTTGAAGAACACCTAGTTGAAGCTTTCTTT. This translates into CSVEEHLVEAFF.

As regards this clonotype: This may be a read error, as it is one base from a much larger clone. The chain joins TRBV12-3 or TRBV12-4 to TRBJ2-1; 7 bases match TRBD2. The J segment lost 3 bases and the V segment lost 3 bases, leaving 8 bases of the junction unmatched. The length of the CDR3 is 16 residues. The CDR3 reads CASSFLAATIYNEQFF. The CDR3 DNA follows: TGTGCCAGCAGTTTCCTAGCGGCAACCATCTACAATGAGCAGTTCTTC.

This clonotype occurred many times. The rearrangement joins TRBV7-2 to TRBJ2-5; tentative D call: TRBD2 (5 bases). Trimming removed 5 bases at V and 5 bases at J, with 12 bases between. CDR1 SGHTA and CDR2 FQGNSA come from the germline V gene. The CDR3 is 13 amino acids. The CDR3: CASSRTVQETQYF. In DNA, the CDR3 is TGTGCCAGCAGCAGGACTGTTCAGGAGACCCAGTACTTC.

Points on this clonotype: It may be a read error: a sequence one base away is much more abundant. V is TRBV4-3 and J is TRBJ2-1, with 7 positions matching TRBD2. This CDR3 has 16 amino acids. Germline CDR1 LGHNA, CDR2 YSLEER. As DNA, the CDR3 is TGCACCAGCAGCCAAGATGTGCCTAGCGGATACAATGAGCAGTTCTTC. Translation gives CTSSQDVPSGYNEQFF.

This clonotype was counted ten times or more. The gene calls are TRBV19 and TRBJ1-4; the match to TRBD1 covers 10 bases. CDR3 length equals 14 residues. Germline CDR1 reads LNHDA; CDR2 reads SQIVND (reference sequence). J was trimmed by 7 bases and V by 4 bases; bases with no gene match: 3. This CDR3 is CASSRTGGIEKLFF. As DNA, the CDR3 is TGTGCCAGTAGTAGGACAGGGGGGATTGAAAAACTGTTTTTT.

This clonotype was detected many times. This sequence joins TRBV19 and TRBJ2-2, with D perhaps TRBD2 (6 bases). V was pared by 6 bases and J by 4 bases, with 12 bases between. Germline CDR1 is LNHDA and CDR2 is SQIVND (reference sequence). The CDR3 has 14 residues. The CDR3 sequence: CASRSEGLTGELFF. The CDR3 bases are TGTGCCAGTAGATCGGAGGGCCTCACCGGGGAGCTGTTTTTT.

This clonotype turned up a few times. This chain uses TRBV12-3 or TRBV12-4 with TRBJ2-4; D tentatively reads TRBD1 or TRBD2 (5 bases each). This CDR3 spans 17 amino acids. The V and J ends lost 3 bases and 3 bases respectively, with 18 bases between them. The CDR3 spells CASSFGRLGDVKNIQYF. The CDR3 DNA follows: TGTGCCAGCAGTTTTGGTCGTCTGGGGGATGTCAAAAACATTCAGTACTTC.

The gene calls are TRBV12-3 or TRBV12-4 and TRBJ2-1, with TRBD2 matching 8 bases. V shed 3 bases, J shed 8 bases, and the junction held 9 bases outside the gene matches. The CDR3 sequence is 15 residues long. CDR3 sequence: CASSFSVGTRDEQFF. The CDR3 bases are TGTGCCAGCAGTTTCTCCGTTGGGACTAGGGATGAGCAGTTCTTC.

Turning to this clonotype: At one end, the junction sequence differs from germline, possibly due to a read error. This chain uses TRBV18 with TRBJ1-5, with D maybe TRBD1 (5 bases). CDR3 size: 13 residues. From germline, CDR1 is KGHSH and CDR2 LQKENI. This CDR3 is CASSPLGGEPQHF. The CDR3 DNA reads TGCGCCAGCTCACCACTTGGGGGTGAGCCCCAGCATTTT.

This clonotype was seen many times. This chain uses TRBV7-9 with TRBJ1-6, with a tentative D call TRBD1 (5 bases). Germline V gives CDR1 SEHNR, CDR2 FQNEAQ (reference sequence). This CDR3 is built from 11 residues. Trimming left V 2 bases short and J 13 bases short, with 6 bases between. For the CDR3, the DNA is TGTGCCAGCAGCTTAAAGGGGCCCCTCCACTTT. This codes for CASSLKGPLHF.

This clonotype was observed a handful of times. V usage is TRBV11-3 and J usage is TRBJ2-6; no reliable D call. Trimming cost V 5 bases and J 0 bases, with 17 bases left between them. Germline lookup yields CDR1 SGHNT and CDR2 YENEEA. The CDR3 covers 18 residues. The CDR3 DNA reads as TGTGCCAGCAGCCCCTGGGGTAGGGCCGACTCTGGGGCCAACGTCCTGACTTTC. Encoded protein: CASSPWGRADSGANVLTF.

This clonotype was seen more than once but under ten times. The CDR3 loop is CASSQEGTGGLETQYF. DNA for the CDR3: TGCGCCAGCAGCCAAGAAGGGACAGGGGGCTTAGAGACCCAGTACTTC. The rearrangement uses TRBV4-1 and TRBJ2-5; 12 nucleotides align to TRBD1. Unmatched junction bases numbered 3, after V lost 0 bases and J lost 4 bases. The CDR3 covers 16 residues. Per the germline V gene, CDR1 is MGHRA and CDR2 is YSYEKL.

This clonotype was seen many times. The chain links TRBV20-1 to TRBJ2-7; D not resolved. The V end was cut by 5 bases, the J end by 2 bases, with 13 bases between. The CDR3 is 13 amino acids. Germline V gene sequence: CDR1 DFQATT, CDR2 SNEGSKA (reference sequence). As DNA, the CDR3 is TGCAGTGCTCCCCCCACCGGCGCCTACGAGCAGTACTTC. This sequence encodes CSAPPTGAYEQYF.

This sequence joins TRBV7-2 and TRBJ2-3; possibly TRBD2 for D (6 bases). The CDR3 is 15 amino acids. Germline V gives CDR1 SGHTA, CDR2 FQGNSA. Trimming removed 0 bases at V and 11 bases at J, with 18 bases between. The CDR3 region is CASSLAGGTYNEQYF. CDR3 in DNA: TGTGCCAGCAGCTTAGCGGGGGGAACTTACAATGAGCAGTATTTT. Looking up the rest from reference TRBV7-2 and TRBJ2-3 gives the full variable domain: GAGVSQSPSNKVTEKGKDVELRCDPISGHTALYWYRQSLGQGLEFLIYFQGNSAPDKSGLPSDRFSAERTGGSVSTLTIQRTQQEDSAVYLCASSLAGGTYNEQYFGPGTRLTVL.

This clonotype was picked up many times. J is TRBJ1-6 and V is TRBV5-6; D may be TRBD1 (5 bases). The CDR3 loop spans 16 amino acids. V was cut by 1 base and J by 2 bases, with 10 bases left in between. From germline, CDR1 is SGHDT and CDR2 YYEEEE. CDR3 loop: CASSLLGETYNSPLHF. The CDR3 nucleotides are TGTGCCAGCAGCTTGTTGGGGGAAACCTATAATTCACCCCTCCACTTT.

CDR3 DNA sequence: TGCAGTGCTACAACCTTCCCGGGGGGGTCCTACGAGCAGTACTTC. It codes for CSATTFPGGSYEQYF. V gene TRBV20-1 combines with J gene TRBJ2-7; 8 bases are a match to TRBD2. The ends lost 4 bases at V and 1 base at J; junction bases unmatched: 9. The CDR3 has 15 residues. Germline V gives CDR1 DFQATT, CDR2 SNEGSKA (reference sequence).

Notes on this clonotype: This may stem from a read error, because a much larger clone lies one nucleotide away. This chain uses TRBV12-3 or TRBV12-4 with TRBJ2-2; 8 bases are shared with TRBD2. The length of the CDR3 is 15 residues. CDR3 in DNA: TGTGCCAGCAGTTTAAGCGGGAGAAGCACCGGGGGGCTGTTTTTT. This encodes CASSLSGRSTGGLFF.

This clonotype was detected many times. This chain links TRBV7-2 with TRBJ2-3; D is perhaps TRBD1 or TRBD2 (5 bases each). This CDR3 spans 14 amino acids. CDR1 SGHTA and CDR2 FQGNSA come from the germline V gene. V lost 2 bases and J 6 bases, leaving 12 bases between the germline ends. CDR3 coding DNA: TGTGCCAGCAGCTTAAAAGCTTGGGGGGATACGCAGTATTTT. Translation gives CASSLKAWGDTQYF.

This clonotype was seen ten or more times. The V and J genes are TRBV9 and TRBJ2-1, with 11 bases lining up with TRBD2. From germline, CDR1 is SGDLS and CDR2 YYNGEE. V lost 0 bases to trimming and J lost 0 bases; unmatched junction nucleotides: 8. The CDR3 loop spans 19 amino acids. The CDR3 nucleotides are TGTGCCAGCAGCGTAGATCGGGGACTAGCGGAAAGCTCCTACAATGAGCAGTTCTTC. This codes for CASSVDRGLAESSYNEQFF.

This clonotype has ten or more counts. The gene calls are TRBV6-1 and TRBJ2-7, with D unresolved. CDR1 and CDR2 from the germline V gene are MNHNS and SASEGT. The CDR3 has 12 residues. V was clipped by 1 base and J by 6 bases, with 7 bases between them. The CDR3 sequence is CASSEVGVEQYF. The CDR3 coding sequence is TGTGCCAGCAGTGAAGTTGGCGTCGAGCAGTACTTC.

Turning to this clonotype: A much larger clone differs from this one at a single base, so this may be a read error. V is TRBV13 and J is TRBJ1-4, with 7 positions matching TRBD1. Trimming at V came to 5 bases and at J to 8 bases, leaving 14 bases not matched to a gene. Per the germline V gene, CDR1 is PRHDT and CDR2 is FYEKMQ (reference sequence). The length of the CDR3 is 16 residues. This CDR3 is CASSVQSGGGSEKLFF. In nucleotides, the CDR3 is TGTGCCAGCAGCGTACAGTCAGGGGGGGGGAGCGAAAAACTGTTTTTT.

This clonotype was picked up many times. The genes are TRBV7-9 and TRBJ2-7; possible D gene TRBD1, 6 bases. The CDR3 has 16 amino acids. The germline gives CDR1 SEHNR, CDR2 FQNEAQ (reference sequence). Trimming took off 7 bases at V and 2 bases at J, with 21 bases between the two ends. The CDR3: CASNRVGDTSTYEQYF. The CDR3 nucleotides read TGTGCCAGCAACCGCGTAGGGGACACATCTACCTACGAGCAGTACTTC.

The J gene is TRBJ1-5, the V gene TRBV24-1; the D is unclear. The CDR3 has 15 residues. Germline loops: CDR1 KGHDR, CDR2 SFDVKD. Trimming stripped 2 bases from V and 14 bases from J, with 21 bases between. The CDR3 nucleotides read TGTGCCACCAGTGATTCAGTACTAGCGGGAGGTCATGAGCATTTT. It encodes CATSDSVLAGGHEHF.

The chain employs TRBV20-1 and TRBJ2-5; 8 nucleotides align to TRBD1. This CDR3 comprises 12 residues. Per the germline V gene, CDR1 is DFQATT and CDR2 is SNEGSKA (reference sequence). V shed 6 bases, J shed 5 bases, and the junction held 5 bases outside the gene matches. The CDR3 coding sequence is TGCAGTGCGAGAACAGGGGGTGAGACCCAGTACTTC. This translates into CSARTGGETQYF.

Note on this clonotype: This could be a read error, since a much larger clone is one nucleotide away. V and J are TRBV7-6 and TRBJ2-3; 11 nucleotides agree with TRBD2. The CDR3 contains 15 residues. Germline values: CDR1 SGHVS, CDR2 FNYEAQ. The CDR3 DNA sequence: TGTGCCAGCAGCCCCGTAGCGGGAGGGCCAGATACGCCGTATTTT. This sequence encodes CASSPVAGGPDTPYF.

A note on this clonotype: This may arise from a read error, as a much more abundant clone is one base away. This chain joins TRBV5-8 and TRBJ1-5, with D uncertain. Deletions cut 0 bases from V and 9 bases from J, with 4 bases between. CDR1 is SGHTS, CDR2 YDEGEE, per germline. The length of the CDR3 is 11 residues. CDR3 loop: CASSLDRPQHF. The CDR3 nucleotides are TGTGCCAGCAGCTTGGATCGGCCCCAGCATTTT.